Shown below are 12 T cell receptor beta chains from a single sample sequenced in a study of blood T cell repertoires in COVID-19. The repertoire was sequenced with immunoSEQ multiplex PCR; TCRdb's copy has only in-frame clones and lacks some. The sample has fewer than 300,000 clones, approximately 93% seen once. Sample: peripheral blood. These receptor sequences come from a woman aged 25 to 45 with COVID-19, enrolled during active disease.

The chain uses TRBV5-5 and TRBJ2-5, with TRBD1 identical over 8 bases. CDR1 is SGHKS, CDR2 YYEKEE, per germline (reference sequence). Trimming removed 1 base from V and 0 bases from J; junction bases left unmatched: 2. This CDR3 has 15 residues. CDR3 DNA: TGTGCCAGCAGCTTGCCAGGGGGCAACCAAGAGACCCAGTACTTC. Its protein product is CASSLPGGNQETQYF.

V usage is TRBV9 and J usage is TRBJ2-7, with 10 nucleotides matching TRBD1. Germline V gives CDR1 SGDLS, CDR2 YYNGEE. The CDR3 covers 16 residues. After removal of 0 bases from V and 0 bases from J, the junction contained 3 bases not matched to a gene. The CDR3 here is CASSVAGTGASYEQYF. The CDR3 region has the DNA TGTGCCAGCAGCGTAGCCGGGACAGGGGCCTCCTACGAGCAGTACTTC.

The V call is TRBV3-1 (or the pseudogene TRBV3-2), the J call TRBJ1-2; D might be TRBD1 (5 bases). The V gene's germline CDR1 is LGHDT and CDR2 YNNKEL (reference sequence). The CDR3 covers 14 residues. V was trimmed by 0 bases and J by 8 bases, leaving 13 bases between them. The CDR3 DNA reads TGTGCCAGCAGCCAAGAAGGGACTGCGGGAGGCTACACCTTC. Protein: CASSQEGTAGGYTF.

J is TRBJ1-6 and V is TRBV27; D possibly corresponds to TRBD1 (6 bases). CDR1 and CDR2 (germline): MNHEY, SMNVEV (reference sequence). Trimming left V 8 bases short and J 10 bases short, with 18 bases between. There are 14 residues in the CDR3. The CDR3 reads CASRKHRVDSPLHF. For the CDR3, the DNA is TGTGCCAGCCGTAAACACAGGGTGGACTCACCCCTCCACTTT.

The rearrangement uses TRBV2 and TRBJ1-1; D is unresolved. Trimming removed 7 bases at V and 6 bases at J, with 6 bases between. The germline V gene has CDR1 SNHLY and CDR2 FYNNEI. This CDR3 comprises 10 residues. The CDR3 is CASTRPEAFF. DNA of the CDR3: TGTGCCAGCACCCGTCCTGAAGCTTTCTTT.

This sequence joins TRBV28 and TRBJ2-7; 11 bases match TRBD2. The CDR3 loop spans 17 amino acids. The V and J ends lost 2 bases and 0 bases, in that order; junction bases with no gene match: 6. Germline values: CDR1 MDHEN, CDR2 SYDVKM. The CDR3: CASSLTSGTSGSYEQYF. The CDR3 nucleotides are TGTGCCAGCAGTTTAACTTCCGGGACTAGCGGCTCCTACGAGCAGTACTTC.

V usage is TRBV19 and J usage is TRBJ2-1, with unresolved D. The germline CDR1 and CDR2 sequences are LNHDA and SQIVND (reference sequence). V lost 5 bases and J 4 bases, leaving 9 bases between the germline ends. This CDR3 is 13 amino acids long. This CDR3 is CASSLGRYNEQFF. The DNA of the CDR3 is TGTGCCAGTAGTCTTGGTAGATACAATGAGCAGTTCTTC. The full variable domain, rest sourced from reference TRBV19 and TRBJ2-1, is DGGITQSPKYLFRKEGQNVTLSCEQNLNHDAMYWYRQDPGQGLRLIYYSQIVNDFQKGDIAEGYSVSREKKESFPLTVTSAQKNPTAFYLCASSLGRYNEQFFGPGTRLTVL.

The V call is TRBV14, the J call TRBJ2-7; no definite D call. The germline V and J ends were trimmed by 0 bases and 1 base, with 10 bases remaining between them. This CDR3 has 15 amino acids. CDR1 and CDR2 (germline): SGHDN, FVKESK. For the CDR3, the DNA is TGTGCCAGCAGCCAAGACTTGACACGATCCTACGAGCAGTACTTC. It yields the protein CASSQDLTRSYEQYF.

The CDR3 loop is CASSNSGGTEAFF. The CDR3 bases are TGTGCCAGTAGTAATTCAGGGGGCACTGAAGCTTTCTTT. The chain joins TRBV19 to TRBJ1-1, with 7 bases matching TRBD1. The CDR3 is made up of 13 amino acids. Looked up from germline, CDR1 is LNHDA and CDR2 is SQIVND (reference sequence). V was pared by 4 bases and J by 4 bases, with 3 bases of the junction left unmatched. Drawing the rest from reference TRBV19 and TRBJ1-1, the complete variable domain is DGGITQSPKYLFRKEGQNVTLSCEQNLNHDAMYWYRQDPGQGLRLIYYSQIVNDFQKGDIAEGYSVSREKKESFPLTVTSAQKNPTAFYLCASSNSGGTEAFFGQGTRLTVV.

This sequence joins TRBV24-1 and TRBJ2-7, with 7 bases that match TRBD1. Looked up from germline, CDR1 is KGHDR and CDR2 is SFDVKD. This CDR3 spans 18 amino acids. Trimming took 3 bases from V and 2 from J; bases not matched to a gene: 15. The CDR3 reads CATSDPDHRQGRTYEQYF. The CDR3 DNA follows: TGTGCCACCAGTGATCCTGATCACAGACAGGGACGAACCTACGAGCAGTACTTC.

The chain couples TRBV6-1 to TRBJ1-2; 8 bases agree with TRBD1. The junction had 6 bases not matched to a gene; V was cut back by 2 bases and J by 7 bases. Germline V gene sequence: CDR1 MNHNS, CDR2 SASEGT. The CDR3 has 14 amino acids. The DNA for the CDR3 is TGTGCCAGCAGTGAATTGGCCCAGGGGGCTGGCTACACCTTC. Translating gives CASSELAQGAGYTF.

This sequence joins TRBV29-1 and TRBJ1-2, with D perhaps matching TRBD1 (6 bases). The length of the CDR3 is 11 residues. Germline values: CDR1 SQVTM, CDR2 ANQGSEA. Between the trimmed V and J ends, which lost 3 bases and 4 bases, there was a span of 6 bases. CDR3 sequence reads: CSVETGYGYTF. For the CDR3, the DNA is TGCAGCGTTGAGACAGGCTATGGCTACACCTTC.